This record covers a single TCR beta chain. This clone was observed a few times. Its antigen has not been determined. Base qualities are not recorded, but no much larger clone differs from it by a single base. According to the germline V gene, CDR1 reads SGHDN and CDR2 reads FVKESK. At the junction V is shortened by 4 bases and J by 9 bases; bases outside the gene matches: 7. The CDR3, cysteine through phenylalanine, is 14 amino acids long. The kept DNA is CDR3 alone, 42 bases in frame from the first base. The entire isolated RNA was reverse transcribed using the High Capacity cDNA Reverse Transcription Kit, and thus expressed TCRB transcripts were sequenced. Deep immunoSEQ sequencing was performed on naive, central memory and regulatory T cell samples, with an average of roughly 3.3 million total reads per sample. Sorted cells were lysed in RLT buffer, and RNA was extracted using DNase-treated RNeasy Micro or Mini kits according to cell number. To prevent cross-contamination, each cell subset was processed individually, whereas patient and healthy donor samples were processed jointly. TCRB sequences were amplified from cDNA with the immunoSEQ multiplex PCR, producing 87-bp fragments spanning the CDR3 region. Amplicons were sequenced on the Illumina HiSeq platform. The study's processing was this. PCR bias was computationally corrected using synthetic template baselines, reads within Hamming distance 2 were collapsed, and singletons that could not be merged were discarded. Reads were aligned against IMGT to assign V, D and J genes, CDR3 length and insertions or deletions at six rearrangement sites. Within each subset, clonotype counts were normalized to the number of sorted cells before true diversity and Gini coefficients were calculated with the tcR R package. The overlap coefficient, calculated on TCRB nucleotide sequences, was used to quantify repertoire sharing. Out-of-frame TCRB sequences from naive cells were analyzed to stand in for the pre-selection repertoire. The immuneACCESS repertoire file appears here via TCRdb, limited to in-frame rearrangements. These files lack a portion of the clones; in checked studies, under half of the deficit traces to unresolved V genes, and the cause of the others is not known. The DNA gave D and trimming, while V, J and clone size come from that table. The sample table contains around 300,000 clones; only one count was recorded for over 12% of them. 0.015% of the sample is taken by the ten largest.

Each donor gave one peripheral blood draw, averaging roughly 100 mL, which was collected into heparinised tubes. Using a panel that included CD45RO, CCR7, CD25, CD127, CD95 and CD27, naive, central memory, regulatory and stem cell-like memory CD4+ T cells were sorted on a BD FACSAria II. Every sorted population had a purity above 98%. PBMCs were separated immediately by Lymphoprep density gradient centrifugation and were stained directly, without being cultured. To minimize batch effects, samples were stained and sorted in pairs, one healthy donor with one patient per experiment. The data belong to a study of beta chain features in type 1 diabetes (dated by TCRdb to the late 2010s). Looking at the study overall: No differences in mean age, gender distribution, total cell number or subset yield were found between patients and healthy donors. In the study, TCRB repertoires of sorted circulating CD4+ T cell subsets from recently diagnosed type 1 diabetes patients were compared with those of matched healthy donors. A total of about 99,000,000 sorted cells were examined across all samples, and RNA yield correlated strongly with the number of cells per subset. Regulatory and stem cell-like memory subsets were obtained from only 8 patients and roughly eight healthy donors, while naive and central memory subsets were obtained from all 30 or so donors. Summary of the overall study and its limitations: HLA sub-analyses involved small numbers of individuals, so any influence of HLA type on TCRB rearrangement remained unresolved. Naive, central memory and regulatory TCRB repertoires appeared to be more similar among patients than among healthy donors. Patients with type 1 diabetes made fewer insertions and deleted more nucleotides at VDJ recombination sites, implying thymic rearrangement abnormalities. A moderate but significant shortening of TCRB CDR3 length was observed in type 1 diabetes patients in all four CD4+ subsets. Because cDNA rather than genomic DNA was sequenced, highly expressing activated cells could have been over-represented, although no difference in activation and CD3 levels was found between groups. Shorter templates might have been favored by PCR, but patient and control samples were amplified and corrected together, so both groups would have been affected equally by any skew.

This receptor was identified in a man aged 18-30 years with type 1 diabetes. Sequencing input: naive CD4+ T cells from blood. The cell subset or site label on this specimen signifies: true naive CD4+ T cells. This chain joins TRBV14 to TRBJ2-5, with TRBD2 matching 11 junction bases. DNA sequence: TGTGCCAGCAGCCGAACTAGCGGGGGACAACCCCAGTACTTC. Translated, it gives CASSRTSGGQPQYF.